This TCR beta chain was recorded in a study of cytomegalovirus exposure and HLA in healthy donors. The PCR ran on 60 Vbeta and 13 Jbeta primers. TCRdb keeps only in-frame clones here, not all; method: immunoSEQ multiplex PCR. The sample lists approximately 180,000 clones, around 74% seen once, with roughly 2.8% in the top ten. Whole-study findings and limits: As a later analysis revealed, most CMV-associated TCR beta chains appeared HLA-restricted.

About this clone itself: Its antigen is unidentified.

Trimming stripped 6 bases from V and 4 bases from J, with 10 bases between. This CDR3 is built from 13 residues. Per germline, CDR1 MNHEY and CDR2 SVGAGI. This chain uses TRBV6-5 with TRBJ1-5; TRBD1 is a possible D gene (5 bases). This receptor was taken from a male donor in good health and CMV-seronegative. The sequenced sample consisted of PBMCs. This CDR3 reads CASRHRLNQPQHF. CDR3 coding DNA: TGTGCCAGCAGGCACAGGTTAAATCAGCCCCAGCATTTT.